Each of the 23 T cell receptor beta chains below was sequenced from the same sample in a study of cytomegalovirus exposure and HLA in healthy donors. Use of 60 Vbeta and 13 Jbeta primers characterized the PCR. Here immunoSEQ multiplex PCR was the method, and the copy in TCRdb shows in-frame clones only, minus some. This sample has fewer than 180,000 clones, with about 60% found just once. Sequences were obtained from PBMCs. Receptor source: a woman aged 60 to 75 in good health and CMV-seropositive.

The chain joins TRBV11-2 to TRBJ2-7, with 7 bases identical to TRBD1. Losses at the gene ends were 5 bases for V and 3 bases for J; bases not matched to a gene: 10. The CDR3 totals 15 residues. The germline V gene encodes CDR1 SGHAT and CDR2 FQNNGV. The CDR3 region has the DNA TGTGCCAGCAGCGGATACAGGGGCACGGTCTACGAGCAGTACTTC. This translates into CASSGYRGTVYEQYF.

The CDR3 DNA reads as TGTGCCTGGAGTGTAAGCAGGGGTGGCGGCTACACCTTC. It yields the protein CAWSVSRGGGYTF. This chain joins TRBV30 and TRBJ1-2, with D maybe TRBD1 (6 bases). The V end lost 0 bases, the J end lost 8 bases, and 13 bases lay between the germline ends. The CDR3 length is 13 residues. Per germline, CDR1 GTSNPN and CDR2 SVGIG (reference sequence).

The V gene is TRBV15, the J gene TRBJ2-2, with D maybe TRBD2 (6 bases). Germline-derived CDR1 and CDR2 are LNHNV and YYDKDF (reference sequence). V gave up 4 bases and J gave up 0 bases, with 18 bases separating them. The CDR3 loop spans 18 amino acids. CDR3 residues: CATSIGTHQFANTGELFF. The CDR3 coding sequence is TGTGCCACCAGCATAGGGACTCACCAGTTCGCGAACACCGGGGAGCTGTTTTTT.

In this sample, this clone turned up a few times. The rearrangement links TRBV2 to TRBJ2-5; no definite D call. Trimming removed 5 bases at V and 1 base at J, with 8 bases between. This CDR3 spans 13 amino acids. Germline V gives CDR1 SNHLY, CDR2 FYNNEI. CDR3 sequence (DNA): TGTGCCAGCAGTTCCGGGTCCCAAGAGACCCAGTACTTC. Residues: CASSSGSQETQYF.

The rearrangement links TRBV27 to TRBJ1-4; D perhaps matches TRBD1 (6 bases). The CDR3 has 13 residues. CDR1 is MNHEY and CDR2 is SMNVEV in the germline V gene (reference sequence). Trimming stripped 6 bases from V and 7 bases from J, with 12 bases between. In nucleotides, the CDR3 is TGTGCCAGCAGACAGTCAGGGGTTGAAAAACTGTTTTTT. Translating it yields CASRQSGVEKLFF.

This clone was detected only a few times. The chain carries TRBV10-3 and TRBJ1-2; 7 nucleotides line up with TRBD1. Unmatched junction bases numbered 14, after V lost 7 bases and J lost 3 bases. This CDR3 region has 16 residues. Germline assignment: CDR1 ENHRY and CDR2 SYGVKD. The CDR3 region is CAIMDRTPLSDYGYTF. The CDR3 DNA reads TGTGCCATCATGGACAGGACTCCCCTTAGTGACTATGGCTACACCTTC.

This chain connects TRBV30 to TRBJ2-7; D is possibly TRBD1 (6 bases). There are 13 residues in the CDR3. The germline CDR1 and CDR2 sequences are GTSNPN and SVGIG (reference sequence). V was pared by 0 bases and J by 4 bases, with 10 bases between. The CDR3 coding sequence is TGTGCCTGGAGTGTATACCAGGGGTACGAGCAGTACTTC. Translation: CAWSVYQGYEQYF. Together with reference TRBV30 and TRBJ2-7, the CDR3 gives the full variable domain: SQTIHQWPATLVQPVGSPLSLECTVEGTSNPNLYWYRQAAGRGLQLLFYSVGIGQISSEVPQNLSASRPQDRQFILSSKKLLLSDSGFYLCAWSVYQGYEQYFGPGTRLTVT.

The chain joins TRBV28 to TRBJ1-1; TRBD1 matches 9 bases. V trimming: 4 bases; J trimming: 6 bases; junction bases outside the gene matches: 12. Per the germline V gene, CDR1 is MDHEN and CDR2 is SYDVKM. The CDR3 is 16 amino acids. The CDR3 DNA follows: TGTGCCAGCAGTTCCACCGCCGGGACAGGGTTTCCTGAAGCTTTCTTT. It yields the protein CASSSTAGTGFPEAFF. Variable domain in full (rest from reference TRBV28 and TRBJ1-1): DVKVTQSSRYLVKRTGEKVFLECVQDMDHENMFWYRQDPGLGLRLIYFSYDVKMKEKGDIPEGYSVSREKKERFSLILESASTNQTSMYLCASSSTAGTGFPEAFFGQGTRLTVV.

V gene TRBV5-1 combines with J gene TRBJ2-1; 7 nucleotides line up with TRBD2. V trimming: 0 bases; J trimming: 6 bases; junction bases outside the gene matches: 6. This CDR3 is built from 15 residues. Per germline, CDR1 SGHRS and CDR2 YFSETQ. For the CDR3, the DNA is TGCGCCAGCAGCTTGGGGGGGGGAGGTATCAATGAGCAGTTCTTC. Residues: CASSLGGGGINEQFF.

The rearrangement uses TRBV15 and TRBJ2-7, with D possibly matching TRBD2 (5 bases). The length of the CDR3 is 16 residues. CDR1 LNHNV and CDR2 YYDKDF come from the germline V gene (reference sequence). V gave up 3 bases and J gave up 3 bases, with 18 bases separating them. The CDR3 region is CATSSLDREPLYEQYF. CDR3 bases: TGTGCCACCAGCAGTTTGGACCGGGAACCACTCTACGAGCAGTACTTC.

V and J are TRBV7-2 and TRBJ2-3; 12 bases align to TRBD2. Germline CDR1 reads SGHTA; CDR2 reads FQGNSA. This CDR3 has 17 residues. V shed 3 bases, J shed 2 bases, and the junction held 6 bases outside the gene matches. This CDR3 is CASSFLGLAGFTDTQYF. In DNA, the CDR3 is TGTGCCAGCAGCTTCCTCGGACTAGCGGGATTCACAGATACGCAGTATTTT.

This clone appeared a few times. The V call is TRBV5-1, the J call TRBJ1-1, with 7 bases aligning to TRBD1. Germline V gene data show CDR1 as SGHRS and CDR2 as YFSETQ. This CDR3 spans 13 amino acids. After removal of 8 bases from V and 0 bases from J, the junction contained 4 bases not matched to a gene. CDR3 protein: CASKTGMNTEAFF. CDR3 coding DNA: TGCGCCAGTAAGACAGGGATGAACACTGAAGCTTTCTTT.

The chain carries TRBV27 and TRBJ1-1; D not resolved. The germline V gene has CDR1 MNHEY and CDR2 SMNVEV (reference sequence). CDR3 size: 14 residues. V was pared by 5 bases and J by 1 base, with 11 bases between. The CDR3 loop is CASSPRASNTEAFF. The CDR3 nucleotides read TGTGCCAGCAGTCCTCGAGCTTCGAACACTGAAGCTTTCTTT.

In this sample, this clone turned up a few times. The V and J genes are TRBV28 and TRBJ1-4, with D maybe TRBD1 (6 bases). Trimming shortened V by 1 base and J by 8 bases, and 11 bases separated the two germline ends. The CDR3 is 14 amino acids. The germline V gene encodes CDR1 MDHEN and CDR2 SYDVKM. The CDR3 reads CASSLSGHQEKLFF. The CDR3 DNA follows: TGTGCCAGCAGTTTATCGGGACATCAAGAAAAACTGTTTTTT.

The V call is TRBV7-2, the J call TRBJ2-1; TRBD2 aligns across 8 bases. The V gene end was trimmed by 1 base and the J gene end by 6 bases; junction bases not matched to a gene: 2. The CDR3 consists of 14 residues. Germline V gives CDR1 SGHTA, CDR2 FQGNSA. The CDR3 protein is CASSLVGTSNEQFF. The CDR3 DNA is TGTGCCAGCAGCTTAGTGGGGACTAGCAATGAGCAGTTCTTC.

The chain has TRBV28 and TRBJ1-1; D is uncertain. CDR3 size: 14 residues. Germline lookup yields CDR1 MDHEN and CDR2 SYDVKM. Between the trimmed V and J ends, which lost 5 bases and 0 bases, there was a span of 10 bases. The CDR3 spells CASSTQQMNTEAFF. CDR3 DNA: TGTGCCAGCAGTACCCAACAGATGAACACTGAAGCTTTCTTT.

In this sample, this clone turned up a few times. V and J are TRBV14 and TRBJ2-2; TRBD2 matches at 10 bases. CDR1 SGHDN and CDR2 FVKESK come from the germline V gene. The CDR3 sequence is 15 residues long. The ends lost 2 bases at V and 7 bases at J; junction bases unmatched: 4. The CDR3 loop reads CASSQLAGVDGELFF. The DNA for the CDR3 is TGTGCCAGCAGCCAACTAGCGGGAGTGGACGGGGAGCTGTTTTTT.

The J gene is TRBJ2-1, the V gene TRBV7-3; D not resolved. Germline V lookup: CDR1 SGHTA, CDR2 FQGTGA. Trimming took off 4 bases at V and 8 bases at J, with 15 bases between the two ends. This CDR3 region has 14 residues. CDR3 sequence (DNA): TGTGCCAGCAGCTCCGGAGTTCTCGGCGATGAGCAGTTCTTC. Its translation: CASSSGVLGDEQFF.

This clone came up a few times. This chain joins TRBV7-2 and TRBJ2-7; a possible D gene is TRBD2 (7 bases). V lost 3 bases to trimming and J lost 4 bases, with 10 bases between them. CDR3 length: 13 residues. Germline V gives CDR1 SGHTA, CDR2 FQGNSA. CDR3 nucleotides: TGTGCCAGCAGCTTCGGGGGGCTTTACGAGCAGTACTTC. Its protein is CASSFGGLYEQYF.

The CDR3 protein is CASSSTGFTMNTEAFF. CDR3 DNA: TGTGCCAGCAGCTCGACAGGGTTCACCATGAACACTGAAGCTTTCTTT. The rearrangement joins TRBV7-3 to TRBJ1-1, with TRBD1 matching over 7 bases. Germline assignment: CDR1 SGHTA and CDR2 FQGTGA. The CDR3 loop spans 16 amino acids. J lost 0 bases, V lost 4 bases, and 8 bases had no gene match.

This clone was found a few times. CDR3 DNA sequence: TGTGCCAGCAGCTTAGGGGGGAGGACTGAAGCTTTCTTT. Its protein product is CASSLGGRTEAFF. V is TRBV7-2 and J is TRBJ1-1; D perhaps matches TRBD1 (5 bases). Trimming took 1 base from V and 5 from J, leaving 8 bases between them. The germline gives CDR1 SGHTA, CDR2 FQGNSA. This CDR3 spans 13 amino acids.

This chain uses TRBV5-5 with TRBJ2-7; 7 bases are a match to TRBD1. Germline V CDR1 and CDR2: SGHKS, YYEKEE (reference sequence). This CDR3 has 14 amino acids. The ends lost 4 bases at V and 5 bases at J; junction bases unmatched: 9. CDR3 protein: CASSRQGEGDEQYF. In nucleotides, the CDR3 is TGTGCCAGCAGCCGACAGGGAGAGGGCGACGAGCAGTACTTC. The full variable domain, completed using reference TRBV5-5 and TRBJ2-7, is DAGVTQSPTHLIKTRGQQVTLRCSPISGHKSVSWYQQVLGQGPQFIFQYYEKEERGRGNFPDRFSARQFPNYSSELNVNALLLGDSALYLCASSRQGEGDEQYFGPGTRLTVT.

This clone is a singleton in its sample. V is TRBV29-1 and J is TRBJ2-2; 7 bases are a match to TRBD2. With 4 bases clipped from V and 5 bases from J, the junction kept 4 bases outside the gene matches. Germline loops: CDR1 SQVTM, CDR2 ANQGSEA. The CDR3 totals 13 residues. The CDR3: CSVGRTSTGELFF. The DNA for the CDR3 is TGCAGCGTTGGCCGGACTAGTACCGGGGAGCTGTTTTTT.